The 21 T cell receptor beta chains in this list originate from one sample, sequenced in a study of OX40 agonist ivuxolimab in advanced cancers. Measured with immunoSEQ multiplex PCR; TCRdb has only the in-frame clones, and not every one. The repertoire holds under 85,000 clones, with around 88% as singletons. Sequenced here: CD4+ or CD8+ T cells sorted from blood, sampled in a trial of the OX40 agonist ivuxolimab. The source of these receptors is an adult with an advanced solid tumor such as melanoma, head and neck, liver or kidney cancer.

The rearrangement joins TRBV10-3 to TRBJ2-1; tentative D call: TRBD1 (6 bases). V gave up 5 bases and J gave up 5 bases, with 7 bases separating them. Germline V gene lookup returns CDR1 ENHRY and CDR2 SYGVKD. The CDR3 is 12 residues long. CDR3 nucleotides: TGTGCCATCAGTCGGACAGACAATGAGCAGTTCTTC. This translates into CAISRTDNEQFF.

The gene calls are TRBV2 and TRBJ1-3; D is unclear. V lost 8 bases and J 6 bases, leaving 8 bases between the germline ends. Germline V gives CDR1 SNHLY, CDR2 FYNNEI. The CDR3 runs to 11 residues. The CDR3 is CASGIINTIYF. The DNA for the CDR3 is TGTGCCAGCGGGATTATAAACACCATATATTTT.

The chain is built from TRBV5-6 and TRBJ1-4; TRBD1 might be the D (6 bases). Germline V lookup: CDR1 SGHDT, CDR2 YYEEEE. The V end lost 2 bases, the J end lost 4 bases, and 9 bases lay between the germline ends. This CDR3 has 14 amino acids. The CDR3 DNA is TGTGCCAGCAGCTTTTGGGGGCTTAATGAAAAACTGTTTTTT. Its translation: CASSFWGLNEKLFF.

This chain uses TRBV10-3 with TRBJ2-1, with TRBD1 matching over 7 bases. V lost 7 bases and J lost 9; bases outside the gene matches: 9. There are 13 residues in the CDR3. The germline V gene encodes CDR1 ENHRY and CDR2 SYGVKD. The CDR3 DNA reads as TGTGCCATCACTCAGGGGGATGATGGTGAGCAGTTCTTC. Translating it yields CAITQGDDGEQFF.

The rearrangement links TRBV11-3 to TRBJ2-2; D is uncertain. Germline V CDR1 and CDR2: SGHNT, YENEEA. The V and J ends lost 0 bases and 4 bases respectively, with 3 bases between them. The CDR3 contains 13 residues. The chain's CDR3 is CASSLDFTGELFF. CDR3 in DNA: TGTGCCAGCAGCTTAGATTTCACCGGGGAGCTGTTTTTT.

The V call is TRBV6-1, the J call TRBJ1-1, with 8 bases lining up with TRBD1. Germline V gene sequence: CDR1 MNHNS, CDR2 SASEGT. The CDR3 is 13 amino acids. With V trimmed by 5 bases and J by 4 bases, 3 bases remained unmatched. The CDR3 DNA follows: TGTGCCAGCAGTTCACAGGGGGGCACTGAAGCTTTCTTT. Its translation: CASSSQGGTEAFF.

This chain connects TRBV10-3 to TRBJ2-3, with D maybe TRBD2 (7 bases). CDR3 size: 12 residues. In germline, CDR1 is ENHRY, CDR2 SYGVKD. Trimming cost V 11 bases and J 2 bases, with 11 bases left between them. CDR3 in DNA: TGTGCCTCACGGGGGGCCACAGATACGCAGTATTTT. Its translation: CASRGATDTQYF.

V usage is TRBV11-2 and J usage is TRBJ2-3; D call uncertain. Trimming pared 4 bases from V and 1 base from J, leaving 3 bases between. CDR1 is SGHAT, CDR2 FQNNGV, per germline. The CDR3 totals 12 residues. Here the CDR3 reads CASSSGTDTQYF. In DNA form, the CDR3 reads TGTGCCAGCAGCTCGGGCACAGATACGCAGTATTTT.

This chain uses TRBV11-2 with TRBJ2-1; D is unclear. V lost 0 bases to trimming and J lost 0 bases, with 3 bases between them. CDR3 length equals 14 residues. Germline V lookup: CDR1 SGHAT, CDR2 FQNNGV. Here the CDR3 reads CASSLESSYNEQFF. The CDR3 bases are TGTGCCAGCAGCTTAGAAAGCTCCTACAATGAGCAGTTCTTC.

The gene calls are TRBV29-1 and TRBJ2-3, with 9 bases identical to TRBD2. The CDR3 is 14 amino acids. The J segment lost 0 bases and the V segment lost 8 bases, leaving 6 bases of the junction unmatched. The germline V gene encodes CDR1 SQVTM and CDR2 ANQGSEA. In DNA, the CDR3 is TGCAGCTTCGAGCGGGGGGCTAGCACAGATACGCAGTATTTT. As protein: CSFERGASTDTQYF.

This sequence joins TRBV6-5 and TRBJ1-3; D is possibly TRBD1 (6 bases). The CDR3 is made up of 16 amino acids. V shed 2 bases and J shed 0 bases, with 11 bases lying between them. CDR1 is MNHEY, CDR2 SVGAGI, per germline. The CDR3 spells CASSYRGGHSGNTIYF. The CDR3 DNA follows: TGTGCCAGCAGTTACCGGGGGGGCCACTCTGGAAACACCATATATTTT.

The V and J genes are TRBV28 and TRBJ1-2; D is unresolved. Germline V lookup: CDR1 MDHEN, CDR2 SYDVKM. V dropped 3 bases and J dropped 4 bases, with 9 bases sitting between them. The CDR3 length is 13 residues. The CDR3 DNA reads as TGTGCCAGCAGTTTCCGGGTATTCTATGGCTACACCTTC. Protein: CASSFRVFYGYTF.

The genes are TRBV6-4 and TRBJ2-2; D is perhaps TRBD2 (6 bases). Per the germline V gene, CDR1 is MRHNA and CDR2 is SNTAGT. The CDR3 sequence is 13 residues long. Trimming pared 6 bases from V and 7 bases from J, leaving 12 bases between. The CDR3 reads CASSLEGVGELFF. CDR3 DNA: TGTGCCAGCAGCCTGGAGGGTGTCGGGGAGCTGTTTTTT.

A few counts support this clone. DNA of the CDR3: TGCGCCAGCAGCTTGCAAGGGGTTGCAACTAATGAAAAACTGTTTTTT. Protein product: CASSLQGVATNEKLFF. The rearrangement links TRBV5-1 to TRBJ1-4, with a possible D match to TRBD1 (5 bases). The V end was cut by 1 base, the J end by 0 bases, with 10 bases between. CDR1 and CDR2 (germline): SGHRS, YFSETQ. The CDR3 covers 16 residues.

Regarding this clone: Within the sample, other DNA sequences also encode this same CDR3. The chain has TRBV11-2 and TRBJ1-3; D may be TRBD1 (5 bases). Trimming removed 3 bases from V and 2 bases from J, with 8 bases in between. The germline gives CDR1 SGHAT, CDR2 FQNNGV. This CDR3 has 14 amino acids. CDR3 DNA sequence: TGTGCCAGCAGCTTCACAGGCGCTGGAAACACCATATATTTT. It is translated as CASSFTGAGNTIYF.

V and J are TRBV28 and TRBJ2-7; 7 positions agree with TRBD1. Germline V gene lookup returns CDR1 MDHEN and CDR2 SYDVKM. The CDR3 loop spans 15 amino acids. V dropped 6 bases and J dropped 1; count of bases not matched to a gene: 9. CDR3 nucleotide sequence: TGTGCCAGCAGAATTTCCGGGACAGCGTCCTACGAGCAGTACTTC. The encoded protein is CASRISGTASYEQYF.

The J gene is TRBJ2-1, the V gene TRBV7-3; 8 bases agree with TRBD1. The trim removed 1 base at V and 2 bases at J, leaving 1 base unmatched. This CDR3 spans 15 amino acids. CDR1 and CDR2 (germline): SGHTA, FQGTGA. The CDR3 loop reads CASSLRGQAYNEQFF. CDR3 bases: TGTGCCAGCAGCTTAAGGGGACAGGCCTACAATGAGCAGTTCTTC. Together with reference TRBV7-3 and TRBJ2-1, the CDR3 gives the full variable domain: GAGVSQTPSNKVTEKGKYVELRCDPISGHTALYWYRQSLGQGPEFLIYFQGTGAADDSGLPNDRFFAVRPEGSVSTLKIQRTERGDSAVYLCASSLRGQAYNEQFFGPGTRLTVL.

The CDR3 here is CASSSENTEAFF. Written as DNA, the CDR3 is TGTGCCAGCTCATCCGAGAACACTGAAGCTTTCTTT. The V and J genes are TRBV18 and TRBJ1-1, with unresolved D. Germline CDR1 reads KGHSH; CDR2 reads LQKENI. The CDR3 runs to 12 residues. Trimming shortened V by 5 bases and J by 1 base, and 5 bases separated the two germline ends.

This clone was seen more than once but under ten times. The CDR3 here is CAISETGKYEQYF. The CDR3 coding sequence is TGTGCCATCAGTGAAACAGGGAAGTACGAGCAGTACTTC. The chain joins TRBV10-3 to TRBJ2-7; D is possibly TRBD1 (6 bases). V was clipped by 3 bases and J by 4 bases, with 10 bases between them. CDR1 ENHRY and CDR2 SYGVKD come from the germline V gene. The CDR3 totals 13 residues.

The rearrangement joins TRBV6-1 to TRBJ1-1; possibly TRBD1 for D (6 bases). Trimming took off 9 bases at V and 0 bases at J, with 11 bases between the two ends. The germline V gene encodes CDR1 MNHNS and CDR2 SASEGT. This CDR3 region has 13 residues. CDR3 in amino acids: CARHRVLNTEAFF. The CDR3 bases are TGTGCCAGACACAGGGTTCTGAACACTGAAGCTTTCTTT.

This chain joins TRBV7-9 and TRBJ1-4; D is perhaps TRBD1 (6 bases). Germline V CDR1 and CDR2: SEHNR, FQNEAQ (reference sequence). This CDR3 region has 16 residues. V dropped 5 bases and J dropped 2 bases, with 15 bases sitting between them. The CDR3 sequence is CASSTQSGGTNEKLFF. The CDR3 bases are TGTGCCAGCAGCACCCAGTCGGGGGGCACTAATGAAAAACTGTTTTTT.